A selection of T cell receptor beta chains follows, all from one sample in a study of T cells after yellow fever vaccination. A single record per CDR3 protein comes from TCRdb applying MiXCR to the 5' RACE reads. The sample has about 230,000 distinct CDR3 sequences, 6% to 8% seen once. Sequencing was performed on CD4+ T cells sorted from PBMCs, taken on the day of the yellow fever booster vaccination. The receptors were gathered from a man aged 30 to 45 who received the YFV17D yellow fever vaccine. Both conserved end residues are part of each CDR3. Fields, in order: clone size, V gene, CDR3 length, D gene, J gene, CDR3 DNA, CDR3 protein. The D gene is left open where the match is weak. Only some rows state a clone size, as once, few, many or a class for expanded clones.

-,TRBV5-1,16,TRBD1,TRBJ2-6,TGCGCCAGCAGCTCAGGGACAGGGGCTGGGGCCAACGTCCTGACTTTC,CASSSGTGAGANVLTF
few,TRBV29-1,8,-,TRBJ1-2,TGCAGCGTTGAAGATGACACCTTC,CSVEDDTF
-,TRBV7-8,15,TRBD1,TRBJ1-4,TGTGCCAGCGTATCGAAGGGACAGAATAATGAAAAACTGTTTTTT,CASVSKGQNNEKLFF
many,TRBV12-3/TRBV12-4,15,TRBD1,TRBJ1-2,TGTGCCAGCAGTCCTCACAGGGGGGCCGGCTATGGCTACACCTTC,CASSPHRGAGYGYTF
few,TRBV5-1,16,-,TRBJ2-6,TGCGCCAGCAGCCAAGCTCAGAGCTCTGGGGCCAACGTCCTGACTTTC,CASSQAQSSGANVLTF
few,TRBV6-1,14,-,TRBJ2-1,TGTGCCAGCAGTGCCAGTACTAGCATTCGGGAGCAGTTCTTC,CASSASTSIREQFF
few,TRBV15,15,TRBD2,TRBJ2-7,TGTGCCACCAGCAGCTTACGGGGACTAGTACGCGAGCAGTACTTC,CATSSLRGLVREQYF
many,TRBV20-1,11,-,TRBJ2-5,TGCAGTGGCTCGATAGTGGAGACCCAGTACTTC,CSGSIVETQYF
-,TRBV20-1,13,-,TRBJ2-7,TGCAGTGCCGCAACGGGCTTCTCCTACGAGCAGTACTTC,CSAATGFSYEQYF
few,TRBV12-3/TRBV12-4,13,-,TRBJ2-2,TGTGCCAGCAACCAAGGTTACACCGGGGAGCTGTTTTTT,CASNQGYTGELFF
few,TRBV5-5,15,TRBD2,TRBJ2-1,TGTGCCAGCAGCTTGAAGATAGCGGGAGTCTTGGAGCAGTTCTTC,CASSLKIAGVLEQFF
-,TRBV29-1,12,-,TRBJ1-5,TGCAGCGTTGGCACCCTAGGGGAGCCCCAGCATTTT,CSVGTLGEPQHF
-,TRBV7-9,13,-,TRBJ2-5,TGTGCCAGCAGCTTAGCTAAGGGGGAGACCCAGTACTTC,CASSLAKGETQYF
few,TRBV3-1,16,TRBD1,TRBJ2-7,TGTGCCAGCAGCCAAGGGTTGGGACAGACCTCCTACGAGCAGTACTTC,CASSQGLGQTSYEQYF
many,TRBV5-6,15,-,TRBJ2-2,TGTGCCAGCAGCTTGTTCGGCTCGAACACCGGGGAGCTGTTTTTT,CASSLFGSNTGELFF
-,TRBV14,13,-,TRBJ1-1,TGTGCCAGCAGTACAACACCGAACACTGAAGCTTTCTTT,CASSTTPNTEAFF
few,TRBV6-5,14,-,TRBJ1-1,TGTGCCAGCAGTTACTCGCTTGGAGGGACTGAAGCTTTCTTT,CASSYSLGGTEAFF
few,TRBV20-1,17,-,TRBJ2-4,TGCAGTGCTTTTCCCGCGGGGAAGGGTAGGGCCAAAAACATTCAGTACTTC,CSAFPAGKGRAKNIQYF
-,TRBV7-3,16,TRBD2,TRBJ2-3,TGTGCCAGCAGCCTAACTAGCGGTGGAGGGGCAGATACGCAGTATTTT,CASSLTSGGGADTQYF
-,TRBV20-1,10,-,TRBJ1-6,TGCAGTGCTAGCAGGGTAGCCCTCCACTTT,CSASRVALHF
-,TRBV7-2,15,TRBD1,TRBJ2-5,TGTGCCAGCAGTCCATGGACAGGGGGCCGAGAGACCCAGTACTTC,CASSPWTGGRETQYF
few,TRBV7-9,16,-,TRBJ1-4,TGTGCCAGCAGCTTAAAATCCTCTGTAGGTAATGAAAAACTGTTTTTT,CASSLKSSVGNEKLFF
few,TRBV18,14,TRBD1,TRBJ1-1,TGTGCCAGCTCACCACTTCCGGGACAGGGGGAAGCTTTCTTT,CASSPLPGQGEAFF
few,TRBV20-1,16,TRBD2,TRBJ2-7,TGCTGTGCTAGGCTGGTGCCGGGACTAGCGGGCTACGAGCAGTACTTC,CCARLVPGLAGYEQYF
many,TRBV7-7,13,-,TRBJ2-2,TGTGCTAGCAGCTTGGGAGAAGCCGGGGAGCTGTTTTTT,CASSLGEAGELFF
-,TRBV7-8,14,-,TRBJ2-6,TGTGCCAGCAGCCAGGGGTCTGGGGCCAACGTCCTGACTTTC,CASSQGSGANVLTF
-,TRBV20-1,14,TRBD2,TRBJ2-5,TGCAGTGCTAATAGCGGGAGGGGCCAAGAGACCCAGTACTTC,CSANSGRGQETQYF
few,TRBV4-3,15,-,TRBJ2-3,TGCGCCAGCAGCCAGGGGTCGAGGGGATTAGATACGCAGTATTTT,CASSQGSRGLDTQYF
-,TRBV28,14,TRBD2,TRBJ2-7,TGTGCCAGCAGTCCCCTAGCGGGAGGGCTCCCGCAGTACTTC,CASSPLAGGLPQYF